A selection of T cell receptor beta chains follows, all from one sample in a study of T-cell memory formation after mild COVID-19. TCRdb analysed the 5' RACE reads with MiXCR anew, one entry per CDR3 protein. This repertoire shows some 260,000 distinct CDR3 sequences, 16% found once; its top ten account for approximately 3.5%. Source material: PBMCs or a T cell subset sorted from them (not recorded which). Every receptor here comes from a man aged 18-30 years who had mild COVID-19 (a few samples of this study predate the infection). Cell type and time point are not known. The CDR3 runs from the conserved cysteine through the conserved F or W. The order of the fields is J gene, clone size, D gene, V gene, CDR3 DNA, CDR3 protein. A D gene is named only where the DNA matches it firmly. For some rows the clone size is stated as once, few or many, or as a class when expanded; others skip it.

TRBJ1-1	.	.	TRBV12-3/TRBV12-4	TGTGCCAGCAGTTTAGAAGGGGCAGGGAACACTGAAGCTTTCTTT	CASSLEGAGNTEAFF
TRBJ2-5	.	.	TRBV9	TGTGCCAGCAGCCACGGGACCAAGGAGACCCAGTACTTC	CASSHGTKETQYF
TRBJ1-5	few	.	TRBV4-3	TGCGCCAGCAGCCAAGTGAGACCGGGGCCCCAGCATTTT	CASSQVRPGPQHF
TRBJ1-6	many	.	TRBV7-9	TGTGCCAGCAGCTCCGGGGATCTTTCACCCCTCCACTTT	CASSSGDLSPLHF
TRBJ2-3	many	TRBD2	TRBV7-2	TGTGCCAGCAGTCTCTATAGCGGGGGAATCACAGATACGCAGTATTTT	CASSLYSGGITDTQYF
TRBJ1-1	.	TRBD1	TRBV6-1	TGTGCCAGCAGTCCGGGACAGGGGTTTGGAAGGACTGAAGCTTTCTTT	CASSPGQGFGRTEAFF
TRBJ1-5	.	.	TRBV20-1	TGCAGTGCTAGCCCAGGGGTGGGGCAGCCCCAGCATTTT	CSASPGVGQPQHF
TRBJ2-5	few	.	TRBV19	TGTGCCAGTAGTATTTGGAAAGAGACCCAGTACTTC	CASSIWKETQYF
TRBJ1-1	.	.	TRBV5-1	TGCGCCAGCAGCTGGGTGCCCCAGAACACTGAAGCTTTCTTT	CASSWVPQNTEAFF
TRBJ2-2	few	TRBD1	TRBV12-3/TRBV12-4	TGTGCCAGCAGTACCGCGGGGACAGGCTACACCGGGGAGCTGTTTTTT	CASSTAGTGYTGELFF
TRBJ2-1	many	.	TRBV7-8	TGTGCCAGCAGCACTTGGACTTTCGCAAATGAGCAGTTCTTC	CASSTWTFANEQFF
TRBJ2-3	few	.	TRBV5-1	TGCGCCAGCAGCTTGACAGCGGCAGATACGCAGTATTTT	CASSLTAADTQYF
TRBJ1-5	few	.	TRBV6-1	TGTGCCAGCACCCTAGGGGGTATCAATCAGCCCCAGCATTTT	CASTLGGINQPQHF
TRBJ2-3	.	.	TRBV5-1	TGCGCCAGCAGCATGGAGGGGGCTATCACAGATACGCAGTATTTT	CASSMEGAITDTQYF
TRBJ2-1	.	.	TRBV5-1	TGCGCCAGCAGCTTGGCACAGGGCGTATACAATGAGCAGTTCTTC	CASSLAQGVYNEQFF
TRBJ2-7	.	.	TRBV18	TGTGCCAGCTCACCAACTGGGCCAGGGCCTAACTACGAGCAGTACTTC	CASSPTGPGPNYEQYF
TRBJ1-1	.	.	TRBV9	TGTGCCAGCAGCGTAGGAGTAGAAACTGAAGCTTTCTTT	CASSVGVETEAFF
TRBJ2-1	few	.	TRBV20-1	TGCAGTGCGGCCTGGGGGCAGGGATCCTACAATGAGCAGTTCTTC	CSAAWGQGSYNEQFF
TRBJ1-1	few	.	TRBV4-2	TGTGCCAGCAGCGGACAGTTAGGCACTGAAGCTTTCTTT	CASSGQLGTEAFF
TRBJ2-3	.	TRBD2	TRBV20-1	TGCAGTGCTAGAGATCGTGGGCGGGGGACAGATACGCAGTATTTT	CSARDRGRGTDTQYF
TRBJ2-3	.	TRBD2	TRBV4-1	TGCGCCAGCAGCCAATCCGGGACTAGGCGTGGGTATACGCAGTATTTT	CASSQSGTRRGYTQYF
TRBJ1-1	.	.	TRBV11-2	TGTGCCAGCAGCTTATTGTACGGGAACACTGAAGCTTTCTTT	CASSLLYGNTEAFF
TRBJ2-1	few	.	TRBV6-6	TGTGCCAGCTCCGGGGGAGCTACAAACTCCTACAATGAGCAGTTCTTC	CASSGGATNSYNEQFF
TRBJ1-2	few	.	TRBV11-2	TGTGCCAGCAGCTTAATCCGACGGCGGGGCTACACCTTC	CASSLIRRRGYTF
TRBJ1-2	.	.	TRBV2	TGTGCCAGCAGTGAAATTGGGCAGGGTGGCTACACCTTC	CASSEIGQGGYTF
TRBJ2-2	few	.	TRBV7-7	TGTGCCAGCAGCTTTTCGTACACCGGGGAGCTGTTTTTT	CASSFSYTGELFF
TRBJ2-7	few	.	TRBV7-2	TGTGCCAGCAGCTTTTCTGGCGTCTACGAGCAGTACTTC	CASSFSGVYEQYF
TRBJ2-1	.	TRBD2	TRBV2	TGTGCCAGCAGTGAGAGTGGGGGGACTAATAATGAGCAGTTCTTC	CASSESGGTNNEQFF
TRBJ2-4	.	.	TRBV7-2	TGTGCCAGCACCTCCCCCGGACTGGGAGCCAAAAACATTCAGTACTTC	CASTSPGLGAKNIQYF
TRBJ1-5	few	.	TRBV3-1	TGTGCCAGCAGCCAAGTTTTCGGCGCAGGCAATCAGCCCCAGCATTTT	CASSQVFGAGNQPQHF